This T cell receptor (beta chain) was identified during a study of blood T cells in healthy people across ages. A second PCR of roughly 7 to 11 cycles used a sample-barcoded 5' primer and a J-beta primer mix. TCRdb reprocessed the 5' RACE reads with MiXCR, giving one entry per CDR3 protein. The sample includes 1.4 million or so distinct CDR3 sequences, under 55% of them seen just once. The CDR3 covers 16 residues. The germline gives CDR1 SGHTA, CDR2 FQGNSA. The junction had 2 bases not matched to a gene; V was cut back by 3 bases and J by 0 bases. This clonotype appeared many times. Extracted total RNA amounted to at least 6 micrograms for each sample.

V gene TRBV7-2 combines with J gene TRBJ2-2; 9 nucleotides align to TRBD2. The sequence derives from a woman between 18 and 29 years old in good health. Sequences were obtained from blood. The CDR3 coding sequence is TGTGCCAGCAGCTTGCTAGCGGGAACGAACACCGGGGAGCTGTTTTTT. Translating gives CASSLLAGTNTGELFF.